The rows below give T cell receptor beta chains drawn from one sample of a study of Graves' ophthalmopathy and Graves' hyperthyroidism. TCRdb itself ran the multiplex PCR reads through MiXCR, one entry per CDR3 protein. Of 200,000 to 300,000 distinct CDR3 sequences listed, 45% are singletons. The sequenced sample was peripheral blood. Receptor source: an adult man with Graves' ophthalmopathy. Each CDR3 is given with its conserved first and last residue. The D gene is left open where the match is weak. Size is omitted from some rows. Given values are once, few, many or a class for expanded clones.

once	TRBV6-6	NA	TRBJ1-2	TGTGCCAGCAGTTACCGGGGGGCAGACTATGGCTACACCTTC	CASSYRGADYGYTF
NA	TRBV6-1	NA	TRBJ2-7	TGTGCCAGCCGGGCGGGGGCGCTGGACGAGCAGTACTTC	CASRAGALDEQYF
NA	TRBV10-2	NA	TRBJ1-3	TGCGCCAGCAGCCCTCAGGGGACTGGAAACACCATATATTTT	CASSPQGTGNTIYF
NA	TRBV10-2	NA	TRBJ2-7	TGCGCCGTCCGACAGCCGCCCTACGAGCAGTACTTC	CAVRQPPYEQYF
NA	TRBV20-1	NA	TRBJ1-2	TGCAGTGCTAGAAGGTTTGCGGATAACTATGGCTACACCTTC	CSARRFADNYGYTF
once	TRBV7-2	NA	TRBJ2-7	TGTGCCAGCAGCCCCGTAGTCCGCGGGGAGCAGTACTTC	CASSPVVRGEQYF
few	TRBV10-3	NA	TRBJ2-2	TGTGCCATCAGGGCGACCGCCGCGAACACCGGGGAGCTGTTTTTT	CAIRATAANTGELFF
few	TRBV12-3/TRBV12-4	NA	TRBJ1-2	TGTGCCAGCAGGATGAGGGTTGGCTACACCTTC	CASRMRVGYTF
NA	TRBV9	NA	TRBJ1-6	TGTGCCAGCAGCTCCTGGACAGTCCGGAATTCACCCCTCCACTTT	CASSSWTVRNSPLHF
NA	TRBV10-3	NA	TRBJ2-3	TGTGCCATCAGTGTTGCAGATACGCAGTATTTT	CAISVADTQYF
few	TRBV18	TRBD1	TRBJ2-5	TGTGCCAGCTCAGATCAGACAGGGATCGAGACCCAGTACTTC	CASSDQTGIETQYF
NA	TRBV29-1	NA	TRBJ2-5	TGCAGCGTTAGGCTAAGCCAAGGGACCCAGTACTTC	CSVRLSQGTQYF
NA	TRBV6-5	TRBD1	TRBJ1-6	TGTGCCGGCAGTTACGTCGACAGGGCCCAACCCCTCCACTTT	CAGSYVDRAQPLHF
NA	TRBV7-2	NA	TRBJ2-7	TGTGCCAGCAGCTGGGGGGAGAGCTCCTACGAGCAGTACTTC	CASSWGESSYEQYF
NA	TRBV7-2	NA	TRBJ2-7	TGTGCCAGCAGCCCTAGCGGACCAGGGGACTACGAGCAGTACTTC	CASSPSGPGDYEQYF
NA	TRBV7-3	NA	TRBJ2-6	TGTGCCAGCAGCTTCTCCCTCTTCGTCGGGGCCAACGTCCTGACTTTC	CASSFSLFVGANVLTF
NA	TRBV2	NA	TRBJ1-4	TGTGCCAGCAGTTCCAGCTATGAAAAACTGTTTTTT	CASSSSYEKLFF
NA	TRBV2	NA	TRBJ1-1	TGTGCCAGCAGAATCCGGCAGTTGAACACTGAAGCTTTCTTT	CASRIRQLNTEAFF
few	TRBV19	NA	TRBJ1-1	TGTGCCAGTAGTATAGGGTCGGTTTGGACTGAAGCTTTCTTT	CASSIGSVWTEAFF
many	TRBV29-1	TRBD1	TRBJ2-7	TGCAGCGTTTCCGCGACAGGGAACGAGCAGTACTTC	CSVSATGNEQYF
NA	TRBV24-1	NA	TRBJ2-2	TGTGCCACCAGTGATTTAGAGACAGGGAACACCGGGGAGCTGTTTTTT	CATSDLETGNTGELFF
NA	TRBV12-3/TRBV12-4	NA	TRBJ2-5	TGTGCCAGCAGTGATACAGGGTTGGAGACCCAGTACTTC	CASSDTGLETQYF
NA	TRBV4-2	NA	TRBJ1-4	TGTGCCAGCACCCGACAGGTTGCAACTAATGAAAAACTGTTTTTT	CASTRQVATNEKLFF
NA	TRBV7-8	TRBD1	TRBJ2-6	TGTGCCAGCAGCTGGAGCCGGGACAGGGGGCAATATGGGGCCAACGTCCTGACTTTC	CASSWSRDRGQYGANVLTF
few	TRBV2	TRBD1	TRBJ1-2	TGTGCCAGCAGCCCTATGGGGACAGGGAACGGCTACACCTTC	CASSPMGTGNGYTF
NA	TRBV11-1	NA	TRBJ1-2	TGTGCCAGCAGGTCGACAGACCCGGAGGGCTACACCTTC	CASRSTDPEGYTF
NA	TRBV7-9	NA	TRBJ2-3	TGTGCCAGCAGCTTAGCGCCGGGGGTAGGTGATACGCAGTATTTT	CASSLAPGVGDTQYF
NA	TRBV7-6	TRBD1	TRBJ2-7	TGTGCCAGCAGCTTCGCCGGGACAGGGGTCTACGAGCAGTACTTC	CASSFAGTGVYEQYF
few	TRBV6-2/TRBV6-3	NA	TRBJ1-1	TGTGCCAGCAGTAAGGACAGCATGAACACTGAAGCTTTCTTT	CASSKDSMNTEAFF
few	TRBV24-1	NA	TRBJ1-1	TGTGCCACCAGTGAAAGTACAGGGAATCCTGAAGCTTTCTTT	CATSESTGNPEAFF
once	TRBV20-1	NA	TRBJ2-6	TGCAGTGCTCCAAATCCCGGACGACCCTCTGGGGCCAACGTCCTGACTTTC	CSAPNPGRPSGANVLTF
many	TRBV13	NA	TRBJ1-1	TGTGCCAGCACCGGACAGATGAACACTGAAGCTTTCTTT	CASTGQMNTEAFF
few	TRBV15	TRBD1	TRBJ2-7	TGTGCCACCAGCATCCGGGACAGAATTTACGAGCAGTACTTC	CATSIRDRIYEQYF
NA	TRBV10-1	NA	TRBJ2-2	TGTGCCAGCAGTGACCACAGGGAACCCGGGGAGCTGTTTTTT	CASSDHREPGELFF
NA	TRBV12-3/TRBV12-4	TRBD2	TRBJ2-7	TGTGCCAGCAGTCTCTTCGCGGGAGGGCCCGACGAGCAGTACTTC	CASSLFAGGPDEQYF
few	TRBV7-9	NA	TRBJ1-1	TGTGCCAGCAGCTTAGAGGGGGTCGACGCTTTCTTT	CASSLEGVDAFF